Below, 17 T cell receptor beta chains from the same sample are listed, as sequenced in a study of OX40 agonist ivuxolimab in advanced cancers. The repertoire was sequenced with immunoSEQ multiplex PCR; TCRdb's copy has only in-frame clones and lacks some. This repertoire shows some 140,000 clones, approximately 94% found once; its top ten account for roughly 0.94%. The sample here was CD4+ or CD8+ T cells sorted from blood, taken in a trial of the OX40 agonist ivuxolimab. The source is an adult with an advanced solid tumor such as melanoma, head and neck, liver or kidney cancer.

The chain carries TRBV5-6 and TRBJ1-2, with no clear D. CDR1 and CDR2 from the germline V gene are SGHDT and YYEEEE. The ends were cut back, 4 bases at V and 14 bases at J, with 15 bases in the middle. CDR3 size: 11 residues. CDR3 in amino acids: CASSLRRAKTF. For the CDR3, the DNA is TGTGCCAGCAGCCTCAGGCGGGCCAAGACCTTC.

The chain has TRBV9 and TRBJ2-1; no clear D. The CDR3 consists of 14 residues. With 0 bases removed from V and 4 bases from J, the gap between germline ends came to 8 bases. The V gene's germline CDR1 is SGDLS and CDR2 YYNGEE. CDR3 amino acids: CASSVGGQYNEQFF. CDR3 coding DNA: TGTGCCAGCAGCGTAGGCGGCCAATACAATGAGCAGTTCTTC.

The chain carries TRBV18 and TRBJ2-5, with D maybe TRBD1 (5 bases). The last part of the DNA fits TRBJ2-7 better; the J call may be wrong. Germline loops: CDR1 KGHSH, CDR2 LQKENI. The CDR3 loop spans 14 amino acids. The CDR3 reads CASSPMGHPYEQYF. CDR3 bases: TGTGCCAGCTCACCGATGGGGCACCCCTACGAGCAGTACTTC.

The chain couples TRBV7-9 to TRBJ2-5; D unresolved. V lost 5 bases, J lost 1 base, and 11 bases lay in between. Germline values: CDR1 SEHNR, CDR2 FQNEAQ (reference sequence). The CDR3 extends over 14 amino acids. CDR3 amino acids: CASSPPGPQETQYF. For the CDR3, the DNA is TGTGCCAGCAGCCCGCCCGGGCCCCAAGAGACCCAGTACTTC. The variable domain in full, with the rest retrieved from reference TRBV7-9 and TRBJ2-5, is DTGVSQNPRHKITKRGQNVTFRCDPISEHNRLYWYRQTLGQGPEFLTYFQNEAQLEKSRLLSDRFSAERPKGSFSTLEIQRTEQGDSAMYLCASSPPGPQETQYFGPGTRLLVL.

The chain uses TRBV4-3 and TRBJ1-1; 7 bases match TRBD1. V trimming: 2 bases; J trimming: 8 bases; junction bases outside the gene matches: 5. This CDR3 has 13 amino acids. CDR1 and CDR2 (germline): LGHNA, YSLEER. CDR3: CASSQLTGPEAFF. CDR3 DNA: TGCGCCAGCAGCCAATTGACAGGGCCCGAAGCTTTCTTT.

V usage is TRBV4-3 and J usage is TRBJ2-5, with 7 bases matching TRBD1. V trimming: 3 bases; J trimming: 0 bases; junction bases outside the gene matches: 4. The CDR3 contains 15 residues. Germline V lookup: CDR1 LGHNA, CDR2 YSLEER. The CDR3 spells CASSQGTANQETQYF. The DNA of the CDR3 is TGCGCCAGCAGCCAGGGGACAGCCAACCAAGAGACCCAGTACTTC.

This chain joins TRBV4-3 and TRBJ2-3; D unclear. V lost 1 base to trimming and J lost 0 bases, with 5 bases between them. The CDR3 consists of 14 residues. Per the germline V gene, CDR1 is LGHNA and CDR2 is YSLEER. CDR3 residues: CASSQGPSTDTQYF. CDR3 bases: TGCGCCAGCAGCCAAGGCCCTAGCACAGATACGCAGTATTTT.

The chain carries TRBV25-1 and TRBJ2-7; 7 bases match TRBD1. J lost 2 bases, V lost 4 bases, and 2 bases had no gene match. This CDR3 spans 13 amino acids. In germline, CDR1 is MGHDK, CDR2 SYGVNS. The CDR3 DNA sequence: TGTGCCAGCAGTGGGGACAGAGCCTACGAGCAGTACTTC. Its translation: CASSGDRAYEQYF.

V is TRBV11-3 and J is TRBJ1-1; D is perhaps TRBD1 (5 bases). V shed 3 bases and J shed 4 bases, with 12 bases lying between them. The CDR3 covers 14 residues. The V gene's germline CDR1 is SGHNT and CDR2 YENEEA. The DNA for the CDR3 is TGTGCCAGCAGCTTGGGTAGGGGCGTCACTGAAGCTTTCTTT. Translated: CASSLGRGVTEAFF.

The chain has TRBV5-1 and TRBJ2-5, with 11 bases that match TRBD1. This CDR3 has 14 residues. V lost 3 bases, J lost 3 bases, and 1 base stayed unmatched. Germline V CDR1 and CDR2: SGHRS, YFSETQ. The CDR3 spells CASSWTGGEETQYF. The CDR3 DNA reads TGCGCCAGCAGCTGGACAGGGGGCGAAGAGACCCAGTACTTC.

A single count supports this clone. Within the sample, other DNA sequences also encode this same CDR3. The genes are TRBV7-9 and TRBJ1-2; 8 bases are a match to TRBD1. The junction had 6 bases not matched to a gene; V was cut back by 5 bases and J by 4 bases. The CDR3 is made up of 14 amino acids. CDR1 SEHNR and CDR2 FQNEAQ come from the germline V gene (reference sequence). The CDR3 sequence: CASSTGTGIYGYTF. The CDR3 DNA is TGTGCCAGCAGCACCGGGACAGGAATCTATGGCTACACCTTC.

The chain employs TRBV19 and TRBJ2-2; D not certain. This CDR3 region has 13 residues. Germline CDR1 is LNHDA and CDR2 is SQIVND (reference sequence). V lost 5 bases and J lost 5, with 9 bases in between. The CDR3: CASSWVVTGELFF. In DNA form, the CDR3 reads TGTGCCAGTAGTTGGGTGGTGACCGGGGAGCTGTTTTTT.

This clone came up once. The CDR3 DNA sequence: TGTGCCAGCAGCGCTTGGACAGAGAATTCACCCCTCCACTTT. This codes for CASSAWTENSPLHF. V and J are TRBV11-1 and TRBJ1-6, with D tentatively TRBD1 (6 bases). The CDR3 runs to 14 residues. V lost 5 bases, J lost 7 bases, and 12 bases lay in between. Germline assignment: CDR1 SGHAT and CDR2 FQDESV (reference sequence).

V gene TRBV2 combines with J gene TRBJ2-7; 8 bases agree with TRBD1. Losses at the gene ends were 8 bases for V and 2 bases for J; bases not matched to a gene: 5. CDR1 and CDR2 (germline): SNHLY, FYNNEI. The CDR3 is 13 amino acids. The CDR3 region is CASAGTGTYEQYF. CDR3 bases: TGTGCCAGCGCCGGGACAGGCACCTACGAGCAGTACTTC.

The chain links TRBV9 to TRBJ2-2; perhaps D is TRBD1 or TRBD2 (5 bases each). CDR3 size: 18 residues. CDR1 is SGDLS, CDR2 YYNGEE, per germline. Trimming shortened V by 0 bases and J by 1 base, and 16 bases separated the two germline ends. The CDR3 loop is CASSVGLGPDRNTGELFF. The DNA of the CDR3 is TGTGCCAGCAGCGTAGGTTTGGGACCGGACCGGAACACCGGGGAGCTGTTTTTT.

V is TRBV6-5 and J is TRBJ1-4; D gene uncertain. Trimming shortened V by 0 bases and J by 0 bases, and 5 bases separated the two germline ends. Germline V gene sequence: CDR1 MNHEY, CDR2 SVGAGI. The CDR3 is 15 residues long. The CDR3 protein is CASSYSFSTNEKLFF. As DNA, the CDR3 is TGTGCCAGCAGTTACTCGTTCTCAACTAATGAAAAACTGTTTTTT.

V gene TRBV7-9 combines with J gene TRBJ2-5; no reliable D call. CDR3 length equals 12 residues. The germline gives CDR1 SEHNR, CDR2 FQNEAQ (reference sequence). V lost 2 bases, J lost 0 bases, and 1 base lay in between. The CDR3, as DNA: TGTGCCAGCAGCTTATACCAAGAGACCCAGTACTTC. Translating it yields CASSLYQETQYF.